A single sample gave rise to the 6 T cell receptor beta chains below, sequenced in a study of blood T cells in healthy people across ages. The second PCR ran about 6 to 11 cycles with a sample-barcoded 5' primer and J-beta primers. MiXCR was run by TCRdb on the 5' RACE reads, yielding one entry per CDR3 protein. The sample records 980,000 or so distinct CDR3 sequences, 48% being singletons. Sequencing was carried out using blood. The receptor source for this set is a man under 40 in good health.

A word on this clonotype: The junction departs from germline at one end; a sequencing error may be responsible. The rearrangement joins TRBV7-2 to TRBJ2-3; D possibly uses TRBD1 or TRBD2 (6 bases each). The CDR3 has 13 amino acids. CDR1 is SGHTA and CDR2 is FQGNSA in the germline V gene. CDR3 bases: TGTGCCTGCAGGAGGGGGGCGGATGATACGCAGTATTTT. It is translated as CACRRGADDTQYF.

The V call is TRBV5-1, the J call TRBJ1-2; D remains ambiguous. Germline V lookup: CDR1 SGHRS, CDR2 YFSETQ. The CDR3 is 13 amino acids. The V end lost 4 bases, the J end lost 4 bases, and 11 bases lay between the germline ends. DNA of the CDR3: TGCGCCAGCAGCGTTGAACGGAGCTATGGCTACACCTTC. This translates into CASSVERSYGYTF.

The sample holds a few counts of this clonotype. The chain employs TRBV6-2 or TRBV6-3 and TRBJ2-1, with TRBD1 identical over 8 bases. CDR3 length equals 12 residues. CDR1 is MNHEY, CDR2 SVGEGT, per germline. The trim removed 5 bases at V and 11 bases at J, leaving 5 bases unmatched. The CDR3 DNA reads TGTGCCAGCAGTCCGGACAGGGAGAAGCAGTTCTTC. Amino acids: CASSPDREKQFF.

The J gene is TRBJ2-1, the V gene TRBV7-2; D possibly corresponds to TRBD1 (5 bases). Trimming pared 5 bases from V and 3 bases from J, leaving 14 bases between. The CDR3 totals 15 residues. CDR1 is SGHTA and CDR2 is FQGNSA in the germline V gene. In DNA form, the CDR3 reads TGTGCCAGCAGCGGTACAGGATCCTACTACAATGAGCAGTTCTTC. Protein: CASSGTGSYYNEQFF.

This clonotype was seen only once. This CDR3 is CASKGLAGSSYEQYF. The CDR3 DNA follows: TGTGCCAGCAAGGGACTAGCGGGTAGCTCCTACGAGCAGTACTTC. This sequence joins TRBV12-3 or TRBV12-4 and TRBJ2-7; 12 nucleotides line up with TRBD2. This CDR3 is built from 15 residues. After removal of 7 bases from V and 0 bases from J, the junction contained 4 bases not matched to a gene.

This clonotype was seen more than once but under ten times. V gene TRBV9 combines with J gene TRBJ1-2, with a tentative D call TRBD1 (5 bases). Looked up from germline, CDR1 is SGDLS and CDR2 is YYNGEE. V was cut by 6 bases and J by 8 bases, with 23 bases left in between. The CDR3 runs 15 residues. The CDR3 DNA sequence: TGTGCCAGCACCAAAGGGGACGCGAGATCGGGCGGCTACACCTTC. Translated: CASTKGDARSGGYTF.